This is a list of T cell receptor beta chains from one sample in a study of cytomegalovirus exposure and HLA in healthy donors. Produced via immunoSEQ multiplex PCR; TCRdb's table is partial and in-frame only. The sample contains 150,000 to 200,000 clones, approximately 70% of which appear only once. Sequencing was performed on PBMCs. The source is a woman in her thirties in good health and CMV-seronegative. Both conserved end residues are part of each CDR3. A D gene is named only where the DNA matches it firmly. For some rows the clone size is stated as once, few or many, or as a class when expanded; others skip it.

DNA: TGTGCCAGCAGCGTAGCTCCTGACAGGGGGCGGAATGAGCAGTTCTTC; CDR3: CASSVAPDRGRNEQFF; size: NA; V: TRBV9; J: TRBJ2-1; D: TRBD1
DNA: TGTGCCAGCAGTTACTCCAGGGGAAGAAGCAATCAGCCCCAGCATTTT; CDR3: CASSYSRGRSNQPQHF; size: NA; V: TRBV6-6; J: TRBJ1-5; D: NA
DNA: TGTGCCAGCAGTGCCTGGGGGCCGTACCAAGAGACCCAGTACTTC; CDR3: CASSAWGPYQETQYF; size: NA; V: TRBV6-1; J: TRBJ2-5; D: NA
DNA: TGTGCCAGCAGCAGGAGGGGTGGGAGCGGCAATCAGCCCCAGCATTTT; CDR3: CASSRRGGSGNQPQHF; size: few; V: TRBV7-2; J: TRBJ1-5; D: NA
DNA: TGTGCCAGTTCTAATCCCCACAGGGGGCCCTACGAGCAGTACTTC; CDR3: CASSNPHRGPYEQYF; size: NA; V: TRBV19; J: TRBJ2-7; D: TRBD1
DNA: TGTGCCAGCAGCTTAAATCCGGGAAAAGGCCAGTACTTC; CDR3: CASSLNPGKGQYF; size: NA; V: TRBV7-2; J: TRBJ2-5; D: NA
DNA: TGTGCCAGCAGCAACCCAGGGGGGAACACTGAAGCTTTCTTT; CDR3: CASSNPGGNTEAFF; size: NA; V: TRBV7-2; J: TRBJ1-1; D: TRBD1
DNA: TGTGCCTGGAGGGACTCGGACCTGCCCCAAGAGACCCAGTACTTC; CDR3: CAWRDSDLPQETQYF; size: NA; V: TRBV30; J: TRBJ2-5; D: NA
DNA: TGCGCCAGCAGCTTCGCGGGGGGGAGCTCCTACAATGAGCAGTTCTTC; CDR3: CASSFAGGSSYNEQFF; size: NA; V: TRBV5-1; J: TRBJ2-1; D: TRBD2
DNA: TGTGCCAGCAGTTTATTCCCCCGATCTAGCGGGGAACAAGAGACCCAGTACTTC; CDR3: CASSLFPRSSGEQETQYF; size: NA; V: TRBV27; J: TRBJ2-5; D: TRBD2